This T cell receptor (beta chain) was sequenced for a study of T cell responses to AZD1222 COVID-19 vaccine. The V and J ends lost 0 bases and 4 bases respectively, with 6 bases between them. Germline lookup yields CDR1 LNHNV and CDR2 YYDKDF (reference sequence). The CDR3 has 14 residues. Assay: immunoSEQ multiplex PCR; the TCRdb copy retains only in-frame clones and omits some. The data show approximately 100,000 clones, around 87% seen once. The sequence was collected from an adult in good health. This rearrangement joins TRBV15 to TRBJ1-4, with D unresolved. The specimen comprised peripheral blood, sampled on day 0 of AZD1222 vaccination. The CDR3 region has the DNA TGTGCCACCAGCAGAGACAGGATTAATGAAAAACTGTTTTTT. Residues: CATSRDRINEKLFF.